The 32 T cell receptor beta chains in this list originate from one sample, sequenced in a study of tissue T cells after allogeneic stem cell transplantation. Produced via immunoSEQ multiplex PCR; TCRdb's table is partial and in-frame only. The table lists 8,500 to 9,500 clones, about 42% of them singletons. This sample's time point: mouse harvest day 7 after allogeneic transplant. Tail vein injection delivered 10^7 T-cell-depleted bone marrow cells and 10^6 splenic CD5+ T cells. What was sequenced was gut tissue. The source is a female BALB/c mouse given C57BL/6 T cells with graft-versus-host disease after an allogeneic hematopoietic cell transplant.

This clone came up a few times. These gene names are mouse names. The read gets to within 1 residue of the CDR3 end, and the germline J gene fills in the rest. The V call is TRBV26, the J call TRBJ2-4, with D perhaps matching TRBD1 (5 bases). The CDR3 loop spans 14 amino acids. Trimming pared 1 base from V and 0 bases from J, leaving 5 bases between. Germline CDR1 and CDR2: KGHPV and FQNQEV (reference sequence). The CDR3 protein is CASSLWTSQNTLYF. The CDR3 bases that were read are TGTGCCAGCAGTCTGTGGACAAGTCAAAACACCTTGTAC.

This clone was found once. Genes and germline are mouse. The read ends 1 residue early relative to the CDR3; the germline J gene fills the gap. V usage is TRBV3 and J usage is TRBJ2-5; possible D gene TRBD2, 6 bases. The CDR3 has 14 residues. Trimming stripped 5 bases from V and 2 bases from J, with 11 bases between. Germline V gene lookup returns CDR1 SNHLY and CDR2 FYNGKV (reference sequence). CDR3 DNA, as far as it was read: TGTGCCAGCAGCCTCTGGGGTCGCCAAGACACCCAGTAC. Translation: CASSLWGRQDTQY. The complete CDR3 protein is CASSLWGRQDTQYF.

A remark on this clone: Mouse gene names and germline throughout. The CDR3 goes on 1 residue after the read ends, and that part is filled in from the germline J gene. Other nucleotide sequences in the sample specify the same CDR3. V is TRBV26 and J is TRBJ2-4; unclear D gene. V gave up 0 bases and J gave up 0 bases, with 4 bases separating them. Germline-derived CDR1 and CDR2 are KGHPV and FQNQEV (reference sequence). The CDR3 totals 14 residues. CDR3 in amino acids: CASSLSTSQNTLYF. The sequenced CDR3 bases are TGTGCCAGCAGTCTGTCGACAAGTCAAAACACCTTGTAC.

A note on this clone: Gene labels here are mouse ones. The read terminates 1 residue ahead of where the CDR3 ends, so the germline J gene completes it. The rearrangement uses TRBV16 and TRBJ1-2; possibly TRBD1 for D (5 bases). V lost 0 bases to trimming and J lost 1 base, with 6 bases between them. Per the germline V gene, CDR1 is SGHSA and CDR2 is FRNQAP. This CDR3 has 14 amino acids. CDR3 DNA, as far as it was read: TGTGCAAGCAGCTTAGACGGGGGAAACTCCGACTACACC. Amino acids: CASSLDGGNSDYT. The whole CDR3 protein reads CASSLDGGNSDYTF.

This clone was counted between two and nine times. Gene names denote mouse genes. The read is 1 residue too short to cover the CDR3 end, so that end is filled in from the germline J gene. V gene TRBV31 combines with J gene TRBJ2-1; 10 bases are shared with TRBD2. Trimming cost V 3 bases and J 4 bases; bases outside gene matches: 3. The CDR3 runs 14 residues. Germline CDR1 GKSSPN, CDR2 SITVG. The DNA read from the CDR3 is TGTGCCTGGAGCTCGGACTGGGGGTATGCTGAGCAGTTC. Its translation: CAWSSDWGYAEQF. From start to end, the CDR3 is CAWSSDWGYAEQFF.

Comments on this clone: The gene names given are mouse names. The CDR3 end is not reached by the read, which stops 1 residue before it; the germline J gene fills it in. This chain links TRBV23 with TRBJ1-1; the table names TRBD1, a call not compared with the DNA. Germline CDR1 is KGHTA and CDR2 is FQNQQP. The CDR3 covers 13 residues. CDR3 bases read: TGCTCCAGCAGTCAACAGGGAAACACAGAAGTCTTC. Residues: CSSSQQGNTEVF. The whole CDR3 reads CSSSQQGNTEVFF.

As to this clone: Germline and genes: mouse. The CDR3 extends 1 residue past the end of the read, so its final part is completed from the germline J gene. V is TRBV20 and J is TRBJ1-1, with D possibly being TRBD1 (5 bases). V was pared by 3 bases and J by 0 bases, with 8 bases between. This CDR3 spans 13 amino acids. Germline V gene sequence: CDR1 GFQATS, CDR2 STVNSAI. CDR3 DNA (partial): TGTGGTGCTAGACAGGTTGCAAACACAGAAGTCTTC. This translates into CGARQVANTEVF. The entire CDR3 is CGARQVANTEVFF. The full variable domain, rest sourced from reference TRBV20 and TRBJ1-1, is GALVYQYPRRTICKSGTSMRMECQAVGFQATSVAWYRQSPQKTFELIALSTVNSAIKYEQNFTQEKFPISHPNLSFSSMTVLNAYLEDRGLYLCGARQVANTEVFFGKGTRLTVV.

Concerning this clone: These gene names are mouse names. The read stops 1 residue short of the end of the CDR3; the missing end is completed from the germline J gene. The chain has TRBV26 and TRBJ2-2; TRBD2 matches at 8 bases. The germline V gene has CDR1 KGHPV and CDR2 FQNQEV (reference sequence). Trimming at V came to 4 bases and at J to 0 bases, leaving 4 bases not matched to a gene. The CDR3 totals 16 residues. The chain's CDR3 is CASSPRLGTNTGQLYF. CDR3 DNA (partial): TGTGCCAGCAGTCCTCGACTGGGGACAAACACCGGGCAGCTCTAC.

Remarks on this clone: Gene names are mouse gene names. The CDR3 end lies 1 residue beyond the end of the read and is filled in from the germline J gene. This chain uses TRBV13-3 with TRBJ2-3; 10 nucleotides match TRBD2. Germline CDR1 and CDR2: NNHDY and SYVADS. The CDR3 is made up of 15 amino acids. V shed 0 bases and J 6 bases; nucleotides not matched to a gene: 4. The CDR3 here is CASSDAGGARETLYF. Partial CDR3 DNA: TGTGCCAGCAGTGATGCTGGGGGGGCGCGGGAAACGCTGTAT.

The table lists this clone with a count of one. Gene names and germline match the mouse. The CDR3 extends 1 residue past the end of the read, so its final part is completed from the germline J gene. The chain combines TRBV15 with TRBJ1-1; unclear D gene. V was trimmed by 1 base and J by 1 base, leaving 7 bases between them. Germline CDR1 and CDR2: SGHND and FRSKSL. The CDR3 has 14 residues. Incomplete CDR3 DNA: TGTGCCAGCAGTTTAGTTGGGGTAAACACAGAAGTCTTC. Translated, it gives CASSLVGVNTEVF. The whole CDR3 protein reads CASSLVGVNTEVFF.

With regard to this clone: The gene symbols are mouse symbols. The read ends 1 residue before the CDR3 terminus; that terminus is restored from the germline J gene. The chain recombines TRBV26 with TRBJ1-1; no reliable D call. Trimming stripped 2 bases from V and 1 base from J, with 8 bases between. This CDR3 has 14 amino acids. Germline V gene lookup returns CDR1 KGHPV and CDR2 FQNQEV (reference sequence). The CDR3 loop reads CASSLRNVNTEVFF. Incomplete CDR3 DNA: TGTGCCAGCAGTCTGAGGAACGTAAACACAGAAGTCTTC.

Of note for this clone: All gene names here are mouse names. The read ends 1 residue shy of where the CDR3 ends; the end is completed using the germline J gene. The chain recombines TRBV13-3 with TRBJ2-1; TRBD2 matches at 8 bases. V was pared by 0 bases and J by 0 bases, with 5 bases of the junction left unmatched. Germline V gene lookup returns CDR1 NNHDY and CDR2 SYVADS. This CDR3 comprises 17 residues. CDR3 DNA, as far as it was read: TGTGCCAGCAGTGATGCAAACTGGGGGACTAACTATGCTGAGCAGTTC. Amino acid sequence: CASSDANWGTNYAEQF. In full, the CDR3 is CASSDANWGTNYAEQFF.

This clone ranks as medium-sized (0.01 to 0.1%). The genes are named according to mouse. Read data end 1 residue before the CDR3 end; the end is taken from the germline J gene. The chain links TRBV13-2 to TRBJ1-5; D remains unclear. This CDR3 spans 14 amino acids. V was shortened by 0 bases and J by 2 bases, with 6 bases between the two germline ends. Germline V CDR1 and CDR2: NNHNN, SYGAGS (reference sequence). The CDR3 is CASGDAGYNQAPLF. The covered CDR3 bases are TGTGCCAGCGGTGATGCGGGGTACAACCAGGCTCCGCTT.

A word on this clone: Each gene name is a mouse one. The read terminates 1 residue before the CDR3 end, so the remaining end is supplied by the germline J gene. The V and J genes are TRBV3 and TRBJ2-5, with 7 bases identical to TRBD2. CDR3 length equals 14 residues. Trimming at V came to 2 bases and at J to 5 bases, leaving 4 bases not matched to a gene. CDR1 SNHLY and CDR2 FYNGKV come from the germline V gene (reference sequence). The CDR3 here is CASSLTGGRDTQYF. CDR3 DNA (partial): TGTGCCAGCAGCTTAACGGGGGGGAGAGACACCCAGTAC.

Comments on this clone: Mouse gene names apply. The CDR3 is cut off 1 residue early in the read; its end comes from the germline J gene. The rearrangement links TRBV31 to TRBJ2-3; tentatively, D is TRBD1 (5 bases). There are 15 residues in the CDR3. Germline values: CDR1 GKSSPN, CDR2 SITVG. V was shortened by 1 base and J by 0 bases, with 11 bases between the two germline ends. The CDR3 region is CAWSPRQNSAETLYF. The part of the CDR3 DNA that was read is TGTGCCTGGAGTCCCCGACAGAATAGTGCAGAAACGCTGTAT.

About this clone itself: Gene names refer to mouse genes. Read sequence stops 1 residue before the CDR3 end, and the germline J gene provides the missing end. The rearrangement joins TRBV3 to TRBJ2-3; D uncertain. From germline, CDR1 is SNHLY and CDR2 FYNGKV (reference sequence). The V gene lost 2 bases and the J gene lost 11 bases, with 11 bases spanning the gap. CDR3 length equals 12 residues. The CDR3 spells CASSLLMGLLYF. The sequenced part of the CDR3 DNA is TGTGCCAGCAGCTTATTGATGGGTCTGCTGTAT.

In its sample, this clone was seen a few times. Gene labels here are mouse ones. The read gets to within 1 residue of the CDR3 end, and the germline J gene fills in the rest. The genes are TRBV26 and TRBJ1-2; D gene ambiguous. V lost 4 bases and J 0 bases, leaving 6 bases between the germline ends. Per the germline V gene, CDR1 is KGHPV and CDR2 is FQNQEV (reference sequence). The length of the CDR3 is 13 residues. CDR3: CASSPTTNSDYTF. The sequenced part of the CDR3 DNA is TGTGCCAGCAGTCCGACAACAAACTCCGACTACACC.

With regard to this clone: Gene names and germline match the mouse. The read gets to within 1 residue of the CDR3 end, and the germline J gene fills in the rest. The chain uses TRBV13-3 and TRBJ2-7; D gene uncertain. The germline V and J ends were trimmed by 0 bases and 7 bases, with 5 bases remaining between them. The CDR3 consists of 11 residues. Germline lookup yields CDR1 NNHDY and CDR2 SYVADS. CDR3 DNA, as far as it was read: TGTGCCAGCAGTGATGAGGGAGAACAGTAC. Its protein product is CASSDEGEQY. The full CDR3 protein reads CASSDEGEQYF.

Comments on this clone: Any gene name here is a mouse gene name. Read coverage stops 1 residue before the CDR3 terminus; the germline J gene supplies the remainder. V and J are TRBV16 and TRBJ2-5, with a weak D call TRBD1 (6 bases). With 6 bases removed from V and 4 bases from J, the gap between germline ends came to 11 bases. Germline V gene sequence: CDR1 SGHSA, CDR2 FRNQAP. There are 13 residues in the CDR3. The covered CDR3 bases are TGTGCAAGCAGAGCCGGGACAAAAGACACCCAGTAC. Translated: CASRAGTKDTQY. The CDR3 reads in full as CASRAGTKDTQYF. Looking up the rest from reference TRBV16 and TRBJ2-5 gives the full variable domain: NAGVIQTPRHKVTGKGQEATLWCEPISGHSAVFWYRQTIVQGLEFLTYFRNQAPIDDSGMPKERFSAQMPNQSHSTLKIQSTQPQDSAVYLCASRAGTKDTQYFGPGTRLLVL.

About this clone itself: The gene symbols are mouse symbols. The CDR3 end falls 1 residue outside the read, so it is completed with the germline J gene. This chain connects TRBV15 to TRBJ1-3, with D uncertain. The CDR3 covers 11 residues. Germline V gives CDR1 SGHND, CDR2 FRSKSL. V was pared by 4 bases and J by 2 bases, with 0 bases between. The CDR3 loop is CASSSGNTLYF. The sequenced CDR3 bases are TGTGCCAGCAGTTCTGGAAATACGCTCTAT.

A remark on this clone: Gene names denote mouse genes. The CDR3 DNA, read in part, is TGTGCCAGCTCTCTCGCATATAACTATGCTGAGCAGTTC. Its translation is CASSLAYNYAEQF. The full CDR3 reads CASSLAYNYAEQFF. This rearrangement joins TRBV12-2 to TRBJ2-1; D gene unclear. Read data end 1 residue before the CDR3 end; the end is taken from the germline J gene. Looked up from germline, CDR1 is SGHLS and CDR2 is HYDKME. Trimming pared 0 bases from V and 0 bases from J, leaving 5 bases between. The CDR3 totals 14 residues.

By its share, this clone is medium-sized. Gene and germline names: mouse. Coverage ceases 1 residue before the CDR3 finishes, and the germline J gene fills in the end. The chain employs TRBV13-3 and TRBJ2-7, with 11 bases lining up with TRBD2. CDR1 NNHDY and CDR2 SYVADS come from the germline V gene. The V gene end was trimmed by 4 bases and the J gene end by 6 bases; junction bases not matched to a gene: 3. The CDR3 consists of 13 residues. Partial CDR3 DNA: TGTGCCAGCAGTACTGGGGGGGCGCTTGAACAGTAC. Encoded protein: CASSTGGALEQY. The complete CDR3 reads CASSTGGALEQYF.

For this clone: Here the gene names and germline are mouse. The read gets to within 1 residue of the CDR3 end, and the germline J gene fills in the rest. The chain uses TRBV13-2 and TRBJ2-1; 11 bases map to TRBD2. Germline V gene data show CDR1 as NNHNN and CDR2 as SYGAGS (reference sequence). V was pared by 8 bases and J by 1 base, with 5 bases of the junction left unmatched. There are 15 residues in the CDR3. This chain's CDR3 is CASADWGGNYAEQFF. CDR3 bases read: TGTGCCAGTGCCGACTGGGGGGGGAACTATGCTGAGCAGTTC.

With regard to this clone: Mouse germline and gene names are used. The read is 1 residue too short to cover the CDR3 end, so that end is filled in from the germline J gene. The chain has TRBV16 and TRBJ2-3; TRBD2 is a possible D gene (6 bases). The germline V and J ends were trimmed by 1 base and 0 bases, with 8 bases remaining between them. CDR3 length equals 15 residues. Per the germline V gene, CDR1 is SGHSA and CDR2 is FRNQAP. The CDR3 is CASSLGGTSAETLYF. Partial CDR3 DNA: TGTGCAAGCAGCTTAGGAGGGACTAGTGCAGAAACGCTGTAT.

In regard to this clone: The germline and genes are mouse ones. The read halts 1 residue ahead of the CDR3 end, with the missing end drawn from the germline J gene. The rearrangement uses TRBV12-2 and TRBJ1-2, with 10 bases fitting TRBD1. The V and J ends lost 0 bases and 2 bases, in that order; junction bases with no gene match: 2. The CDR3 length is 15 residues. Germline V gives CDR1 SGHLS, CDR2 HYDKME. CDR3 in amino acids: CASSLETGGNSDYTF. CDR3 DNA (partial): TGTGCCAGCTCTCTCGAGACAGGGGGCAACTCCGACTACACC.

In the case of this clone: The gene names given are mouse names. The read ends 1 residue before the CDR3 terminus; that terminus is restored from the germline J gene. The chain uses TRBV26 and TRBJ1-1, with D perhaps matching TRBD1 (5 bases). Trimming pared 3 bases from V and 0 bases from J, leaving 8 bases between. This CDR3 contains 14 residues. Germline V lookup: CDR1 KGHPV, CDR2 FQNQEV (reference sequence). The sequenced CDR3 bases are TGTGCCAGCAGTCTAGACAGATCAAACACAGAAGTCTTC. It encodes CASSLDRSNTEVF. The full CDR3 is CASSLDRSNTEVFF.

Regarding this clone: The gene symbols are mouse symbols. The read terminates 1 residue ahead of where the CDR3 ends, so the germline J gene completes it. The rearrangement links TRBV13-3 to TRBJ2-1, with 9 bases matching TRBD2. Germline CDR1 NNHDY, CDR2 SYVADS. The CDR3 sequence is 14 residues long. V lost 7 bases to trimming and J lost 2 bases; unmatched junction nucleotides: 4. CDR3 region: CASGRLGDYAEQFF. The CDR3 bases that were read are TGTGCCAGCGGGAGACTGGGGGACTATGCTGAGCAGTTC.

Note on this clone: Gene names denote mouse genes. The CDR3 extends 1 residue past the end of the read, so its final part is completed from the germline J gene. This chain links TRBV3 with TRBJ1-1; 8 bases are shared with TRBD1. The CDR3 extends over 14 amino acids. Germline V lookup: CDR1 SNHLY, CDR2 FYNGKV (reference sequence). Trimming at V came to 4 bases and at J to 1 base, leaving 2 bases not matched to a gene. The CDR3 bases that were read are TGTGCCAGCAGCTCCGGGACAGGGAACACAGAAGTCTTC. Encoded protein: CASSSGTGNTEVF. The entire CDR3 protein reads CASSSGTGNTEVFF.

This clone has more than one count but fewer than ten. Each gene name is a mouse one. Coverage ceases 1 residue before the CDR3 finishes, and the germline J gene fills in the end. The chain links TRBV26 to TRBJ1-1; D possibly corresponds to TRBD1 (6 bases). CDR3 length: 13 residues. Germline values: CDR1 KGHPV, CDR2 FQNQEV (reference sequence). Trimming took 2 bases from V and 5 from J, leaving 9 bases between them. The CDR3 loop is CASSLPQGTEVFF. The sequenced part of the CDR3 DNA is TGTGCCAGCAGTCTGCCTCAGGGGACAGAAGTCTTC.

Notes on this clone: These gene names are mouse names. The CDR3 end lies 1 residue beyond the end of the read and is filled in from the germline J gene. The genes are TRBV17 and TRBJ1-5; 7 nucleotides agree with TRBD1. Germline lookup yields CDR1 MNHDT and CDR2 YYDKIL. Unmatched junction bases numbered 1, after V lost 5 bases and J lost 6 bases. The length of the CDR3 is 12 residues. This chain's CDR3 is CASSYRGQAPLF. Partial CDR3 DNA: TGTGCTAGCAGTTACAGGGGCCAGGCTCCGCTT.

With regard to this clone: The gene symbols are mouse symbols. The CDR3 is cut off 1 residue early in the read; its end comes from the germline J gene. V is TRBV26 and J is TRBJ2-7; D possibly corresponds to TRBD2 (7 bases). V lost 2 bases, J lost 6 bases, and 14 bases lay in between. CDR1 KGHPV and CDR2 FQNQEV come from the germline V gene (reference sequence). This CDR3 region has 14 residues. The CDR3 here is CASSLKGGAFEQYF. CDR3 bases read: TGTGCCAGCAGTCTGAAGGGGGGCGCCTTTGAACAGTAC.

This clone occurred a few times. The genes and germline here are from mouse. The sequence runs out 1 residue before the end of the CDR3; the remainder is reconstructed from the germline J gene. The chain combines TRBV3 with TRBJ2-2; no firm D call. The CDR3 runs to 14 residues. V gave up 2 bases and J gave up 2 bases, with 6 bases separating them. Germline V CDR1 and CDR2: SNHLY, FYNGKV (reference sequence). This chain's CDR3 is CASSLRHNTGQLYF. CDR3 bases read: TGTGCCAGCAGCTTAAGACATAACACCGGGCAGCTCTAC.